Shown below are 20 T cell receptor beta chains from a single sample sequenced in a study of blood T cell repertoires in COVID-19. Some clones are missing from TCRdb's copy, which holds only in-frame ones; the method was immunoSEQ multiplex PCR. The table records fewer than 350,000 clones, about 89% of them present only once. Sample: peripheral blood. The source of these receptors is a man between 35 and 55 years old with acute or convalescent COVID-19.

CDR3 loop: CAARTGYNGEQFF. The CDR3 region has the DNA TGTGCCGCTAGGACAGGGTACAACGGTGAGCAGTTCTTC. The genes are TRBV12-3 or TRBV12-4 and TRBJ2-1; 8 bases are shared with TRBD1. The CDR3 covers 13 residues. The ends lost 11 bases at V and 9 bases at J; junction bases unmatched: 12.

The V and J genes are TRBV5-4 and TRBJ1-2; 9 positions agree with TRBD1. Trimming cost V 5 bases and J 5 bases; bases outside gene matches: 10. The V gene's germline CDR1 is SGHNT and CDR2 YYREEE (reference sequence). The CDR3 loop spans 15 amino acids. The CDR3 DNA sequence: TGTGCCAGCAGGGCCTCGGACAGGGGCCGGTATGGCTACACCTTC. It codes for CASRASDRGRYGYTF.

The CDR3: CASSIAPGGVGETQYF. For the CDR3, the DNA is TGTGCCAGTAGTATAGCTCCGGGGGGGGTAGGAGAGACCCAGTACTTC. This chain joins TRBV19 and TRBJ2-5, with 8 bases identical to TRBD2. V was clipped by 1 base and J by 4 bases; unmatched bases: 8. This CDR3 is 16 amino acids long. Germline V gene data show CDR1 as LNHDA and CDR2 as SQIVND (reference sequence). Looking up the rest from reference TRBV19 and TRBJ2-5 gives the full variable domain: DGGITQSPKYLFRKEGQNVTLSCEQNLNHDAMYWYRQDPGQGLRLIYYSQIVNDFQKGDIAEGYSVSREKKESFPLTVTSAQKNPTAFYLCASSIAPGGVGETQYFGPGTRLLVL.

This chain uses TRBV27 with TRBJ1-2; tentatively, D is TRBD1 (5 bases). Trimming shortened V by 5 bases and J by 4 bases, and 17 bases separated the two germline ends. The germline V gene has CDR1 MNHEY and CDR2 SMNVEV (reference sequence). The CDR3 runs 15 residues. The CDR3 sequence: CASSGSWGGVYGYTF. As DNA, the CDR3 is TGTGCCAGCAGTGGATCATGGGGGGGAGTCTATGGCTACACCTTC.

The chain recombines TRBV19 with TRBJ1-5, with D possibly being TRBD1 (6 bases). The CDR3 length is 15 residues. The germline V gene has CDR1 LNHDA and CDR2 SQIVND (reference sequence). Trimming removed 9 bases from V and 1 base from J, with 16 bases in between. In DNA form, the CDR3 reads TGTGCCAGCCTAGCTACAGGGTGGAGCAATCAGCCCCAGCATTTT. It is translated as CASLATGWSNQPQHF.

The rearrangement links TRBV5-1 to TRBJ1-2; TRBD1 is a possible D gene (5 bases). This CDR3 region has 13 residues. V lost 0 bases, J lost 5 bases, and 8 bases lay in between. Looked up from germline, CDR1 is SGHRS and CDR2 is YFSETQ. The CDR3 is CASSLGGRYGYTF. For the CDR3, the DNA is TGCGCCAGCAGCTTGGGGGGGAGGTATGGCTACACCTTC. The full variable domain, completed using reference TRBV5-1 and TRBJ1-2, is KAGVTQTPRYLIKTRGQQVTLSCSPISGHRSVSWYQQTPGQGLQFLFEYFSETQRNKGNFPGRFSGRQFSNSRSEMNVSTLELGDSALYLCASSLGGRYGYTFGSGTRLTVV.

The chain carries TRBV18 and TRBJ1-1; no clear D gene. With 3 bases removed from V and 0 bases from J, the gap between germline ends came to 11 bases. The germline CDR1 and CDR2 sequences are KGHSH and LQKENI. The CDR3 extends over 15 amino acids. The CDR3 loop is CASSPELVLNTEAFF. Here the CDR3 DNA reads TGTGCCAGCTCACCGGAGCTGGTTTTGAACACTGAAGCTTTCTTT.

This chain joins TRBV19 and TRBJ1-2; 7 nucleotides align to TRBD1. The CDR3 contains 12 residues. J gave up 3 bases and V 5 bases, and 0 bases lay outside the gene matches. Per germline, CDR1 LNHDA and CDR2 SQIVND (reference sequence). This CDR3 reads CASSDRDYGYTF. The CDR3 bases are TGTGCCAGTAGTGACAGGGACTATGGCTACACCTTC.

The chain is built from TRBV7-6 and TRBJ1-3; D unclear. This CDR3 comprises 17 residues. Germline CDR1 and CDR2: SGHVS and FNYEAQ. The germline V and J ends were trimmed by 5 bases and 1 base, with 18 bases remaining between them. The CDR3 region has the DNA TGTGCCAGCAGCCCCGTAAGCCGGGAGAGTTCTGGAAACACCATATATTTT. Translating it yields CASSPVSRESSGNTIYF.

The chain couples TRBV24-1 to TRBJ2-7; D may be TRBD1 (5 bases). Trimming pared 2 bases from V and 1 base from J, leaving 11 bases between. Germline V gene sequence: CDR1 KGHDR, CDR2 SFDVKD. This CDR3 region has 15 residues. CDR3 nucleotides: TGTGCCACCAGTGATTCCAGGGCCGGGTCCTACGAGCAGTACTTC. The encoded protein is CATSDSRAGSYEQYF.

The chain is built from TRBV20-1 and TRBJ1-2, with D possibly TRBD1 on 5 matching bases. Trimming took off 6 bases at V and 8 bases at J, with 13 bases between the two ends. Germline V CDR1 and CDR2: DFQATT, SNEGSKA (reference sequence). CDR3 length: 11 residues. The CDR3, as DNA: TGCAGTGCCGGGGGGGGTACAGGCTACACCTTC. Translating it yields CSAGGGTGYTF.

This clone was recorded once. The chain joins TRBV12-3 or TRBV12-4 to TRBJ1-2; unclear D gene. This CDR3 spans 13 amino acids. Trimming stripped 5 bases from V and 2 bases from J, with 9 bases between. CDR3 sequence (DNA): TGTGCCAGCAGTCGCTCAGGAAACTATGGCTACACCTTC. It is translated as CASSRSGNYGYTF.

The J gene is TRBJ2-3, the V gene TRBV29-1, with D unclear. The CDR3 contains 12 residues. Trimming left V 3 bases short and J 1 base short, with 5 bases between. Germline lookup yields CDR1 SQVTM and CDR2 ANQGSEA. The chain's CDR3 is CSVDRGTDTQYF. DNA of the CDR3: TGCAGCGTTGATCGTGGCACAGATACGCAGTATTTT.

V usage is TRBV5-6 and J usage is TRBJ2-7; 10 bases line up with TRBD2. CDR3 size: 14 residues. V trimming: 2 bases; J trimming: 3 bases; junction bases outside the gene matches: 2. Germline V gene lookup returns CDR1 SGHDT and CDR2 YYEEEE. CDR3 DNA: TGTGCCAGCAGCTTAACTAGCGGGGACTACGAGCAGTACTTC. Translating it yields CASSLTSGDYEQYF.

This clone occurred once. V usage is TRBV18 and J usage is TRBJ1-1; D gene unclear. Germline CDR1 and CDR2: KGHSH and LQKENI. V was cut by 1 base and J by 6 bases, with 15 bases left in between. The CDR3 loop spans 15 amino acids. The CDR3 coding sequence is TGTGCCAGCTCACCACAGGCCGAACTACCTCCTGAAGCTTTCTTT. This sequence encodes CASSPQAELPPEAFF.

The chain carries TRBV24-1 and TRBJ2-2, with 7 bases aligning to TRBD1. Germline V gene lookup returns CDR1 KGHDR and CDR2 SFDVKD. V gave up 10 bases and J gave up 6 bases; unmatched junction bases: 7. The CDR3 extends over 13 amino acids. The CDR3 DNA reads as TGTGCCACGGCGGTTAGGGGGCCCGGGGAGCTGTTTTTT. Its protein product is CATAVRGPGELFF.

This clone was detected only a few times. V gene TRBV21-1 combines with J gene TRBJ2-7; the table's D call, TRBD2, was not checked against the DNA. TRBV21-1 represents a pseudogene. The CDR3 consists of 16 residues. The CDR3 region has the DNA TGTGCCAGCAGCTCCCACCGGCGGGGGGTTGCCTACGAGCAGTACTTC. Translated, it gives CASSSHRRGVAYEQYF.

The V and J genes are TRBV2 and TRBJ2-3; maybe TRBD1 (5 bases). V was pared by 8 bases and J by 3 bases, with 15 bases between. Looked up from germline, CDR1 is SNHLY and CDR2 is FYNNEI. The CDR3 is 14 amino acids. In DNA form, the CDR3 reads TGTGCCAGCCCACTGGGGCTAGTGACAGATACGCAGTATTTT. It translates to CASPLGLVTDTQYF. Filled out from reference TRBV2 and TRBJ2-3, the complete variable domain reads EPEVTQTPSHQVTQMGQEVILRCVPISNHLYFYWYRQILGQKVEFLVSFYNNEISEKSEIFDDQFSVERPDGSNFTLKIRSTKLEDSAMYFCASPLGLVTDTQYFGPGTRLTVL.

The chain links TRBV3-1 (or the pseudogene TRBV3-2) to TRBJ1-5; maybe TRBD1 (5 bases). The ends were cut back, 0 bases at V and 4 bases at J, with 10 bases in the middle. The CDR3 has 15 residues. The germline CDR1 and CDR2 sequences are LGHDT and YNNKEL (reference sequence). CDR3 DNA: TGTGCCAGCAGCCAAGATATAGGGGTGAATCAGCCCCAGCATTTT. The encoded protein is CASSQDIGVNQPQHF.

This chain connects TRBV20-1 to TRBJ1-4, with unresolved D. Germline V gene sequence: CDR1 DFQATT, CDR2 SNEGSKA (reference sequence). The CDR3 length is 14 residues. V lost 3 bases and J 6 bases, leaving 14 bases between the germline ends. CDR3 sequence: CSASSDGDHEKLFF. In nucleotides, the CDR3 is TGCAGTGCTAGTAGCGACGGGGATCATGAAAAACTGTTTTTT.